The 27 T cell receptor beta chains below all came from one sample that was sequenced in a study of CD8 T cells in Susac syndrome. RNA totalling roughly 0.5 to 1 ug underwent reverse transcription with random hexamers. Each CDR3 protein is one row after TCRdb ran MiXCR on the immunoSEQ multiplex PCR reads. The repertoire holds about 85,000 distinct CDR3 sequences, with roughly 94% as singletons. The sequencing sample was made of CD8+ T cells from PBMCs. These receptor sequences come from a human donor with Susac syndrome.

V and J are TRBV6-6 and TRBJ2-2; 11 nucleotides line up with TRBD2. Per germline, CDR1 MNHNY and CDR2 SVGAGI (reference sequence). Trimming took 0 bases from V and 6 from J; bases not matched to a gene: 3. This CDR3 is built from 16 residues. The CDR3 DNA follows: TGTGCCAGCAGTTACTCTTCACTAGCGGGAGCCGGGGAGCTGTTTTTT. Its protein is CASSYSSLAGAGELFF.

V and J are TRBV2 and TRBJ2-2; 12 positions match TRBD1. Trimming cost V 10 bases and J 5 bases; bases outside gene matches: 2. In germline, CDR1 is SNHLY, CDR2 FYNNEI. The CDR3 spans 13 residues. The CDR3 DNA reads TGTGCCACGGGACAGGGGGCGACCGGGGAGCTGTTTTTT. It specifies CATGQGATGELFF.

The V gene is TRBV7-8, the J gene TRBJ2-7; weak D call: TRBD2 (6 bases). V was shortened by 5 bases and J by 0 bases, with 11 bases between the two germline ends. This CDR3 is 14 amino acids long. CDR1 and CDR2 from the germline V gene are SGHVS and FQNEAQ. The CDR3 DNA follows: TGTGCCAGCAGCCGGGACTTACCCTCCTACGAGCAGTACTTC. It yields the protein CASSRDLPSYEQYF.

The chain joins TRBV4-3 to TRBJ2-5; 9 bases fit TRBD2. The junction had 8 bases not matched to a gene; V was cut back by 1 base and J by 5 bases. This CDR3 is 16 amino acids long. Per germline, CDR1 LGHNA and CDR2 YSLEER. The CDR3 spells CASSQAMDSGSETQYF. In DNA form, the CDR3 reads TGCGCCAGCAGCCAAGCCATGGATAGCGGGAGTGAGACCCAGTACTTC.

This clonotype has only one observation. In DNA form, the CDR3 reads TGTGCCAGCAATCCTCGGACCAACCTCTACGAGCAGTACTTC. Protein product: CASNPRTNLYEQYF. The rearrangement joins TRBV28 to TRBJ2-7, with D unclear. V was cut by 7 bases and J by 3 bases, with 16 bases left in between. The length of the CDR3 is 14 residues. Germline V lookup: CDR1 MDHEN, CDR2 SYDVKM. Full variable domain (rest looked up from reference TRBV28 and TRBJ2-7): DVKVTQSSRYLVKRTGEKVFLECVQDMDHENMFWYRQDPGLGLRLIYFSYDVKMKEKGDIPEGYSVSREKKERFSLILESASTNQTSMYLCASNPRTNLYEQYFGPGTRLTVT.

The V call is TRBV3-1, the J call TRBJ1-1; weak D call: TRBD1 (6 bases). Germline CDR1 reads LGHDT; CDR2 reads YNNKEL (reference sequence). The V gene lost 4 bases and the J gene lost 3 bases, with 12 bases spanning the gap. CDR3 length: 14 residues. The CDR3 DNA follows: TGTGCCAGCAGCCTCACAGGGTTCGACACTGAAGCTTTCTTT. Translation gives CASSLTGFDTEAFF.

V is TRBV9 and J is TRBJ1-5, with D possibly TRBD1 on 5 matching bases. The CDR3 totals 15 residues. Germline values: CDR1 SGDLS, CDR2 YYNGEE. V shed 3 bases and J shed 1 base, with 11 bases lying between them. This CDR3 reads CASSAGMWSNQPQHF. CDR3 in DNA: TGTGCCAGCAGCGCAGGGATGTGGAGCAATCAGCCCCAGCATTTT.

The chain combines TRBV29-1 with TRBJ2-7, with D perhaps matching TRBD1 or TRBD2 (5 bases each). This CDR3 region has 15 residues. V was clipped by 4 bases and J by 4 bases, with 20 bases between them. Per germline, CDR1 SQVTM and CDR2 ANQGSEA. The CDR3 spells CSVVGTSRVSYEQYF. CDR3 nucleotides: TGCAGCGTTGTCGGGACCAGCAGGGTATCTTACGAGCAGTACTTC.

The chain uses TRBV30 and TRBJ1-2, with no clear D. The CDR3 runs 13 residues. Germline CDR1 reads GTSNPN; CDR2 reads SVGIG (reference sequence). Trimming pared 0 bases from V and 4 bases from J, leaving 9 bases between. The CDR3 reads CAWSVGPGYGYTF. In DNA, the CDR3 is TGTGCCTGGAGTGTAGGCCCAGGCTATGGCTACACCTTC.

This rearrangement joins TRBV7-9 to TRBJ2-1, with a tentative D call TRBD1 (6 bases). Germline assignment: CDR1 SEHNR and CDR2 FQNEAQ (reference sequence). Trimming took off 8 bases at V and 6 bases at J, with 20 bases between the two ends. The length of the CDR3 is 15 residues. The CDR3 spells CASLISGTPINEQFF. As DNA, the CDR3 is TGTGCCAGCCTAATCTCCGGGACACCAATCAATGAGCAGTTCTTC.

This chain joins TRBV30 and TRBJ2-5, with D possibly called TRBD1 or TRBD2 (5 bases each). The germline V and J ends were trimmed by 0 bases and 5 bases, with 10 bases remaining between them. The CDR3 is 13 amino acids. Germline loops: CDR1 GTSNPN, CDR2 SVGIG (reference sequence). The CDR3 coding sequence is TGTGCCTGGAGTGTACTTGGGACGGAGACCCAGTACTTC. This translates into CAWSVLGTETQYF.

The CDR3 here is CSVGGSAGELFF. The CDR3 region has the DNA TGCAGCGTTGGGGGTAGCGCCGGGGAGCTGTTTTTT. V is TRBV29-1 and J is TRBJ2-2, with D perhaps TRBD2 (5 bases). Looked up from germline, CDR1 is SQVTM and CDR2 is ANQGSEA. Deletions cut 4 bases from V and 6 bases from J, with 9 bases between. This CDR3 has 12 residues.

The genes are TRBV29-1 and TRBJ1-2, with 7 bases that match TRBD1. V dropped 2 bases and J dropped 4; count of bases not matched to a gene: 7. CDR1 and CDR2 (germline): SQVTM, ANQGSEA. The CDR3 consists of 14 residues. The CDR3 DNA sequence: TGCAGCGTTGAATCAGGGGGGCGCTTCTATGGCTACACCTTC. Protein product: CSVESGGRFYGYTF.

The V and J genes are TRBV27 and TRBJ2-7; D call uncertain. The CDR3 covers 13 residues. Trimming removed 3 bases at V and 1 base at J, with 7 bases between. The germline CDR1 and CDR2 sequences are MNHEY and SMNVEV (reference sequence). CDR3 loop: CASSFYGSYEQYF. The CDR3 region has the DNA TGTGCCAGCAGTTTTTACGGATCCTACGAGCAGTACTTC.

The chain recombines TRBV5-4 with TRBJ2-3; 12 bases map to TRBD2. V dropped 3 bases and J dropped 2; count of bases not matched to a gene: 4. Germline values: CDR1 SGHNT, CDR2 YYREEE (reference sequence). The CDR3 loop spans 16 amino acids. As DNA, the CDR3 is TGTGCCAGCAGCTCTGGACTAGCGGGACACACAGATACGCAGTATTTT. Translation: CASSSGLAGHTDTQYF. Complete variable domain (other parts from reference TRBV5-4 and TRBJ2-3): ETGVTQSPTHLIKTRGQQVTLRCSSQSGHNTVSWYQQALGQGPQFIFQYYREEENGRGNFPPRFSGLQFPNYSSELNVNALELDDSALYLCASSSGLAGHTDTQYFGPGTRLTVL.

V usage is TRBV28 and J usage is TRBJ2-1; 9 bases agree with TRBD1. This CDR3 has 14 residues. CDR1 MDHEN and CDR2 SYDVKM come from the germline V gene. Trimming cost V 10 bases and J 1 base; bases outside gene matches: 5. The CDR3 region is CATEGQGSYNEQFF. CDR3 coding DNA: TGTGCCACCGAGGGACAGGGTTCCTACAATGAGCAGTTCTTC.

The J gene is TRBJ1-1, the V gene TRBV30, with D maybe TRBD1 (6 bases). Germline CDR1 is GTSNPN and CDR2 is SVGIG (reference sequence). V lost 0 bases and J lost 6, with 11 bases in between. CDR3 length equals 13 residues. The CDR3 loop is CAWSVMGGPEAFF. The CDR3 coding sequence is TGTGCCTGGAGTGTAATGGGGGGCCCTGAAGCTTTCTTT.

The chain uses TRBV2 and TRBJ2-5, with D unresolved. The CDR3 spans 14 residues. Trimming took 4 bases from V and 4 from J, leaving 13 bases between them. Germline V gene data show CDR1 as SNHLY and CDR2 as FYNNEI. CDR3 in amino acids: CASSAVFRGETQYF. The CDR3 bases are TGTGCCAGCAGTGCGGTCTTTCGTGGAGAGACCCAGTACTTC.

This clonotype was counted a single time. V and J are TRBV5-6 and TRBJ2-7, with D unclear. Germline V CDR1 and CDR2: SGHDT, YYEEEE. The CDR3 is 14 amino acids. Deletions cut 0 bases from V and 2 bases from J, with 9 bases between. The CDR3 DNA follows: TGTGCCAGCAGCTTGGGCTTCCGACCCTACGAGCAGTACTTC. It specifies CASSLGFRPYEQYF. The whole variable domain, filled in from reference TRBV5-6 and TRBJ2-7, reads DAGVTQSPTHLIKTRGQQVTLRCSPKSGHDTVSWYQQALGQGPQFIFQYYEEEERQRGNFPDRFSGHQFPNYSSELNVNALLLGDSALYLCASSLGFRPYEQYFGPGTRLTVT.

The rearrangement uses TRBV12-3 or TRBV12-4 and TRBJ2-5, with TRBD2 matching over 7 bases. V trimming: 4 bases; J trimming: 5 bases; junction bases outside the gene matches: 13. This CDR3 is 16 amino acids long. The CDR3 DNA is TGTGCCAGCAGTTCCAGCGGGGCCCCGGGGTGGGAGACCCAGTACTTC. Protein product: CASSSSGAPGWETQYF.

CDR3 residues: CASSTGPRTEAFF. Written as DNA, the CDR3 is TGTGCCAGCAGCACGGGGCCGCGGACTGAAGCTTTCTTT. The J gene is TRBJ1-1, the V gene TRBV7-2, with a weak D call TRBD1 (5 bases). Trimming left V 5 bases short and J 5 bases short, with 12 bases between. Looked up from germline, CDR1 is SGHTA and CDR2 is FQGNSA. CDR3 length equals 13 residues.

The chain uses TRBV12-3 or TRBV12-4 and TRBJ1-3, with D possibly being TRBD1 (5 bases). V was shortened by 3 bases and J by 4 bases, with 13 bases between the two germline ends. This CDR3 region has 15 residues. CDR3: CASSFSSGPGNTIYF. Written as DNA, the CDR3 is TGTGCCAGCAGTTTCTCCTCGGGGCCAGGAAACACCATATATTTT.

The chain uses TRBV4-1 and TRBJ2-7; no reliable D call. The CDR3 is made up of 14 amino acids. Germline V gene lookup returns CDR1 MGHRA and CDR2 YSYEKL. Trimming cost V 0 bases and J 1 base, with 7 bases left between them. CDR3 loop: CASSQDFGSYEQYF. CDR3 in DNA: TGCGCCAGCAGCCAAGACTTCGGGTCCTACGAGCAGTACTTC.

The V call is TRBV29-1, the J call TRBJ2-5, with D hard to call. The germline gives CDR1 SQVTM, CDR2 ANQGSEA. With 5 bases removed from V and 2 bases from J, the gap between germline ends came to 18 bases. CDR3 length equals 15 residues. Written as DNA, the CDR3 is TGCAGCGTTCAGCCTCAAGGGCAAGAGCAAGAGACCCAGTACTTC. Residues: CSVQPQGQEQETQYF.

The rearrangement joins TRBV9 to TRBJ1-1; a possible D gene is TRBD1 (6 bases). Germline loops: CDR1 SGDLS, CDR2 YYNGEE. V dropped 5 bases and J dropped 5 bases, with 22 bases sitting between them. The CDR3 spans 16 residues. The CDR3: CASSKSGGQAGTEAFF. The CDR3 nucleotides are TGTGCCAGCAGTAAAAGTGGGGGCCAGGCGGGGACTGAAGCTTTCTTT.

V is TRBV20-1 and J is TRBJ2-7; unclear D gene. The ends were cut back, 8 bases at V and 3 bases at J, with 14 bases in the middle. The CDR3 has 12 residues. CDR1 and CDR2 (germline): DFQATT, SNEGSKA (reference sequence). For the CDR3, the DNA is TGCAGTACCCGGACCGAAGGCTACGAGCAGTACTTC. Protein: CSTRTEGYEQYF.

This clonotype was observed once. The CDR3 coding sequence is TGTGCCAGCAGTCTCCGGGCCTACAATGAGCAGTTCTTC. Protein: CASSLRAYNEQFF. This chain links TRBV12-3 or TRBV12-4 with TRBJ2-1; unclear D gene. The CDR3 runs to 13 residues. The V and J ends lost 5 bases and 2 bases respectively, with 7 bases between them.